This is a list of T cell receptor beta chains from one sample in a study of T cells in tumors after PD-1 blockade. Assay used: immunoSEQ multiplex PCR; TCRdb lists only in-frame clones, some missing. The sample records 50,000 to 75,000 clones, roughly 70% being singletons. Sequencing was performed on PBMCs, taken after anti-PD-1 treatment. Receptor source: a human donor with basal cell carcinoma. Both conserved end residues are part of each CDR3. Each record gives: D gene, clone size, V gene, J gene, CDR3 length, CDR3 DNA, CDR3 protein. A D gene is named only where the DNA matches it firmly. Where a row states a size, it is once, few, many or the class of an expanded clone; other rows omit it.

D: TRBD1
size: .
V: TRBV7-6
J: TRBJ2-7
length: 16
DNA: TGTGCCAGCAGCCCCAACCCGGGACAGGGGGCATTCGAGCAGTACTTC
CDR3: CASSPNPGQGAFEQYF

D: .
size: .
V: TRBV29-1
J: TRBJ1-4
length: 13
DNA: TGTAGCGTTGATGCGGGGATTAATGAAAAACTGTTTTTT
CDR3: CSVDAGINEKLFF

D: TRBD1
size: .
V: TRBV28
J: TRBJ2-3
length: 17
DNA: TGTGCCAGCACCTTACTTTTCCCGACAGGGGGTGGAGATACGCAGTATTTT
CDR3: CASTLLFPTGGGDTQYF

D: .
size: .
V: TRBV5-1
J: TRBJ2-2
length: 12
DNA: TGCGCCAGCAGCTTGGCCTTCGGGGAGCTGTTTTTT
CDR3: CASSLAFGELFF

D: .
size: .
V: TRBV6-6
J: TRBJ1-1
length: 15
DNA: TGTGCCAGCAGCCCCGCAATAGGTGTGAACACTGAAGCTTTCTTT
CDR3: CASSPAIGVNTEAFF

D: .
size: once
V: TRBV30
J: TRBJ1-5
length: 13
DNA: TGTGCCTGGAATCAGCTACTAGATCAGCCCCAGCATTTT
CDR3: CAWNQLLDQPQHF

D: .
size: .
V: TRBV14
J: TRBJ2-7
length: 15
DNA: TGTGCCAGCAGCCAAGATCTAACAGGGTTCTCCGAGCAGTACTTC
CDR3: CASSQDLTGFSEQYF

D: .
size: .
V: TRBV24-1
J: TRBJ1-6
length: 16
DNA: TGTGCCACCAGTGATTTTAGGGGCAGTGGGAATTCACCCCTCCACTTT
CDR3: CATSDFRGSGNSPLHF

D: .
size: .
V: TRBV5-4
J: TRBJ2-5
length: 16
DNA: TGTGCCAGCAGCTTGGCCAATTACAGGTCTGAGGAGACCCAGTACTTC
CDR3: CASSLANYRSEETQYF

D: TRBD1
size: .
V: TRBV4-1
J: TRBJ1-2
length: 15
DNA: TGCGCCAGCAGCCCCTTGGGACAGGAGGACTATGGCTACACCTTC
CDR3: CASSPLGQEDYGYTF

D: .
size: .
V: TRBV2
J: TRBJ2-1
length: 13
DNA: TGTGCCAGCAGTGAGGAGACAGAAGGTGAGCAGTTCTTC
CDR3: CASSEETEGEQFF

D: TRBD2
size: .
V: TRBV24-1
J: TRBJ2-5
length: 17
DNA: TGTGCCACCAGTGATCCAGGACTAGCGGGGGGGCAAGAGACCCAGTACTTC
CDR3: CATSDPGLAGGQETQYF

D: .
size: .
V: TRBV3-1/TRBV3-2
J: TRBJ1-1
length: 12
DNA: TGTGCCAGCAGCCAAGATCGGAATCGAGCTTTCTTT
CDR3: CASSQDRNRAFF

D: .
size: .
V: TRBV6-5
J: TRBJ1-5
length: 15
DNA: TGTGCCAGCAGTTACTCGATGGCAGGACATCAGCCCCAGCATTTT
CDR3: CASSYSMAGHQPQHF

D: .
size: few
V: TRBV2
J: TRBJ1-5
length: 13
DNA: TGTGCCAGCGGCCGGCAGGGAAACCAGCCCCAGCATTTT
CDR3: CASGRQGNQPQHF

D: .
size: .
V: TRBV7-6
J: TRBJ1-1
length: 14
DNA: TGTGCCAGCAGCTTAGTCGGCGGGATGGCTGAAGCTTTCTTT
CDR3: CASSLVGGMAEAFF

D: TRBD2
size: .
V: TRBV25-1
J: TRBJ2-3
length: 16
DNA: TGTGCCAGCAGTGTGAAGCGGGGGGGCCTTACAGATACGCAGTATTTT
CDR3: CASSVKRGGLTDTQYF

D: TRBD1
size: .
V: TRBV7-8
J: TRBJ2-1
length: 18
DNA: TGTGCCAGCAGCTTAGTCTCAGGGGGCCGTCAGGTGTACAATGAGCAGTTCTTC
CDR3: CASSLVSGGRQVYNEQFF

D: .
size: .
V: TRBV28
J: TRBJ1-1
length: 12
DNA: TGTGCCAGCAGGATCGCGAACACTGAAGCTTTCTTT
CDR3: CASRIANTEAFF

D: .
size: once
V: TRBV5-6
J: TRBJ1-1
length: 13
DNA: TGTGCCAGCAGCTTAATGACTAACACTGAAGCTTTCTTT
CDR3: CASSLMTNTEAFF

D: .
size: once
V: TRBV27
J: TRBJ1-2
length: 12
DNA: TGTGCCAGCAGTTTAAAGGGGAGCGGCTACACCTTC
CDR3: CASSLKGSGYTF

D: TRBD1
size: .
V: TRBV5-6
J: TRBJ2-5
length: 14
DNA: TGTGCCAGCAGGCGGACAGGGGGCGACGAGACCCAGTACTTC
CDR3: CASRRTGGDETQYF

D: TRBD1
size: .
V: TRBV30
J: TRBJ1-1
length: 13
DNA: TGTGCCTGGAAGAGGGACAGGCCCGTTGAAGCTTTCTTT
CDR3: CAWKRDRPVEAFF

D: .
size: .
V: TRBV5-1
J: TRBJ1-4
length: 19
DNA: TGCGCCAGCAGCTTGGGTGTCGGGCAGTATGGGACTACTAATGAAAAACTGTTTTTT
CDR3: CASSLGVGQYGTTNEKLFF

D: TRBD1
size: .
V: TRBV2
J: TRBJ1-1
length: 13
DNA: TGTGCCAGCAGTGCCCCAGGGGGCACTGAAGCTTTCTTT
CDR3: CASSAPGGTEAFF